These 28 T cell receptor beta chains were sequenced from one sample in a study of long-term antiretroviral therapy in people with HIV. The authors ran the immunoSEQ assay, v3.0, at survey level. Profiled with immunoSEQ multiplex PCR; TCRdb holds only in-frame clones, not every one. Of fewer than 30,000 clones listed, about four fifths are singletons. The starting material was unsorted PBMCs, obtained 0.7 years before starting antiretroviral therapy. The receptors come from a man under 40 with HIV.

This chain joins TRBV28 and TRBJ1-2, with 8 bases that match TRBD1. The CDR3 runs 12 residues. CDR1 and CDR2 (germline): MDHEN, SYDVKM. The trim removed 8 bases at V and 13 bases at J, leaving 12 bases unmatched. CDR3: CASGRTGRLGTF. In DNA form, the CDR3 reads TGTGCCAGCGGCCGGACAGGGAGGTTGGGCACCTTC.

In this sample, this clone turned up a few times. The chain couples TRBV7-9 to TRBJ2-7; the match to TRBD1 covers 9 bases. Germline V gene sequence: CDR1 SEHNR, CDR2 FQNEAQ (reference sequence). V lost 0 bases, J lost 7 bases, and 1 base stayed unmatched. The CDR3 runs to 13 residues. The chain's CDR3 is CASSLAGQGEQYF. The DNA for the CDR3 is TGTGCCAGCAGCTTAGCAGGACAGGGGGAGCAGTACTTC.

This clone was seen only a few times. The J gene is TRBJ2-7, the V gene TRBV27, with D possibly matching TRBD1 (6 bases). The germline CDR1 and CDR2 sequences are MNHEY and SMNVEV (reference sequence). CDR3 length: 16 amino acids. With 6 bases removed from V and 2 bases from J, the gap between germline ends came to 20 bases. CDR3 sequence: CASSLLRGDPTYEQYF. The CDR3 DNA follows: TGTGCCAGCAGCCTACTCAGGGGCGACCCTACCTACGAGCAGTACTTC.

The chain uses TRBV4-1 and TRBJ1-1; 7 bases match TRBD1. J was trimmed by 8 bases and V by 1 base; bases with no gene match: 10. The CDR3 spans 15 residues. Germline CDR1 and CDR2: MGHRA and YSYEKL. The chain's CDR3 is CASSQVRDSRPEAFF. The CDR3 DNA reads as TGCGCCAGCAGCCAAGTGAGGGACAGCCGGCCCGAAGCTTTCTTT.

The chain uses TRBV19 and TRBJ2-7; 13 bases match TRBD2. J was trimmed by 3 bases and V by 0 bases; bases with no gene match: 11. The CDR3 sequence is 19 residues long. Germline V gives CDR1 LNHDA, CDR2 SQIVND (reference sequence). CDR3 DNA sequence: TGTGCCAGTAGTATAGATCTGCGGACTAGCGGGAGATCCAACTACGAGCAGTACTTC. It is translated as CASSIDLRTSGRSNYEQYF. Full variable domain (outside the CDR3, taken from reference TRBV19 and TRBJ2-7): DGGITQSPKYLFRKEGQNVTLSCEQNLNHDAMYWYRQDPGQGLRLIYYSQIVNDFQKGDIAEGYSVSREKKESFPLTVTSAQKNPTAFYLCASSIDLRTSGRSNYEQYFGPGTRLTVT.

The CDR3 loop reads CASSGQRLGLETQYF. The CDR3 region has the DNA TGTGCCAGCAGTGGGCAGAGGTTGGGTTTAGAGACCCAGTACTTC. The chain couples TRBV25-1 to TRBJ2-5; D not resolved. The CDR3 runs 15 residues. Germline V gene sequence: CDR1 MGHDK, CDR2 SYGVNS. The V gene lost 4 bases and the J gene lost 4 bases, with 16 bases spanning the gap.

This chain uses TRBV19 with TRBJ1-2; TRBD1 matches 11 bases. The V segment lost 1 base and the J segment 7 bases; nucleotides outside the gene matches: 5. There are 15 residues in the CDR3. CDR1 and CDR2 (germline): LNHDA, SQIVND (reference sequence). The CDR3 loop reads CASSIADRGRGGYTF. CDR3 sequence (DNA): TGTGCCAGTAGTATAGCGGACAGGGGGCGCGGTGGCTACACCTTC.

The rearrangement joins TRBV7-6 to TRBJ2-3; 11 positions match TRBD2. This CDR3 is 16 amino acids long. The V gene's germline CDR1 is SGHVS and CDR2 FNYEAQ. V gave up 3 bases and J gave up 5 bases; unmatched junction bases: 7. The CDR3 reads CASSFLASGRKDTQYF. The CDR3 region has the DNA TGTGCCAGCAGCTTCTTGGCTAGCGGGAGGAAAGATACGCAGTATTTT.

The chain uses TRBV29-1 and TRBJ1-2; the D gene is possibly TRBD1 (6 bases). V was pared by 7 bases and J by 5 bases, with 11 bases between. The V gene's germline CDR1 is SQVTM and CDR2 ANQGSEA. CDR3 length: 11 amino acids. CDR3 nucleotide sequence: TGCAGCGAACAGGACAGTTATGGCTACACCTTC. This translates into CSEQDSYGYTF. The whole variable domain, remainder taken from reference TRBV29-1 and TRBJ1-2, is SAVISQKPSRDICQRGTSLTIQCQVDSQVTMMFWYRQQPGQSLTLIATANQGSEATYESGFVIDKFPISRPNLTFSTLTVSNMSPEDSSIYLCSEQDSYGYTFGSGTRLTVV.

The chain is built from TRBV11-2 and TRBJ2-1, with D unresolved. From germline, CDR1 is SGHAT and CDR2 FQNNGV. Trimming stripped 0 bases from V and 2 bases from J, with 2 bases between. This CDR3 region has 13 residues. The CDR3: CASSLDPYNEQFF. The CDR3 nucleotides are TGTGCCAGCAGCTTAGATCCCTACAATGAGCAGTTCTTC.

This clone appeared a few times. The genes are TRBV6-4 and TRBJ2-3, with TRBD1 matching 11 bases. CDR1 is MRHNA and CDR2 is SNTAGT in the germline V gene. The CDR3 contains 14 residues. The V segment lost 2 bases and the J segment 5 bases; nucleotides outside the gene matches: 0. The CDR3 sequence is CASSDGTGGDTQYF. The CDR3 DNA follows: TGTGCCAGCAGTGACGGGACAGGGGGAGATACGCAGTATTTT.

The CDR3 sequence is CASSSGPQAAQFF. CDR3 nucleotide sequence: TGTGCCAGCAGCTCGGGCCCACAAGCCGCGCAGTTCTTC. The rearrangement uses TRBV5-4 and TRBJ2-1; D unresolved. The V gene's germline CDR1 is SGHNT and CDR2 YYREEE (reference sequence). V was pared by 3 bases and J by 12 bases, with 16 bases between. This CDR3 is built from 13 residues. Full variable domain (missing parts from reference TRBV5-4 and TRBJ2-1): ETGVTQSPTHLIKTRGQQVTLRCSSQSGHNTVSWYQQALGQGPQFIFQYYREEENGRGNFPPRFSGLQFPNYSSELNVNALELDDSALYLCASSSGPQAAQFFGPGTRLTVL.

The rearrangement links TRBV5-6 to TRBJ1-2; 10 positions match TRBD1. The CDR3 consists of 15 residues. Per the germline V gene, CDR1 is SGHDT and CDR2 is YYEEEE. With V trimmed by 0 bases and J by 4 bases, 3 bases remained unmatched. The chain's CDR3 is CASSLGRDRGYGYTF. The CDR3 coding sequence is TGTGCCAGCAGCTTGGGCCGGGACAGGGGCTATGGCTACACCTTC.

This clone has just a few counts. The gene calls are TRBV6-1 and TRBJ2-7; D unresolved. V was pared by 1 base and J by 5 bases, with 15 bases between. Germline V gene lookup returns CDR1 MNHNS and CDR2 SASEGT. The CDR3 runs to 15 residues. The chain's CDR3 is CASSEDVGSSNEQYF. As DNA, the CDR3 is TGTGCCAGCAGTGAAGATGTTGGATCGAGTAACGAGCAGTACTTC.

The chain recombines TRBV10-3 with TRBJ2-3; a weak D match, TRBD2 (6 bases). The CDR3 is 15 residues long. Germline V gene data show CDR1 as ENHRY and CDR2 as SYGVKD. The ends were cut back, 4 bases at V and 0 bases at J, with 11 bases in the middle. The CDR3 is CAISGRGPSTDTQYF. The CDR3 DNA follows: TGTGCCATCAGTGGGCGGGGCCCAAGCACAGATACGCAGTATTTT.

This clone was seen only once. In nucleotides, the CDR3 is TGTGCCAGTACCCCTGGTAGGGGGCGTATCCCCACTGAAGCTTTCTTT. Amino acids: CASTPGRGRIPTEAFF. The chain recombines TRBV19 with TRBJ1-1; 7 nucleotides align to TRBD1. Per germline, CDR1 LNHDA and CDR2 SQIVND (reference sequence). CDR3 length equals 16 residues. The junction had 15 bases not matched to a gene; V was cut back by 7 bases and J by 4 bases.

The chain recombines TRBV19 with TRBJ2-2; TRBD2 agrees at 10 bases. The CDR3 runs to 18 residues. Germline V gene lookup returns CDR1 LNHDA and CDR2 SQIVND (reference sequence). V shed 5 bases, J shed 2 bases, and the junction held 11 bases outside the gene matches. The CDR3 DNA reads as TGTGCCAGTAGTGCTAAGTCCGGGACTAGCGTTAACACCGGGGAGCTGTTTTTT. This gives the protein CASSAKSGTSVNTGELFF.

This chain uses TRBV7-9 with TRBJ1-6, with D tentatively TRBD1 (6 bases). Germline lookup yields CDR1 SEHNR and CDR2 FQNEAQ (reference sequence). V was shortened by 8 bases and J by 6 bases, with 17 bases between the two germline ends. The CDR3 covers 15 residues. DNA for the CDR3: TGTGCCAGCGGACAGACCGGCGTAGGTAATTCACCCCTCCACTTT. Its translation: CASGQTGVGNSPLHF.

CDR3 region: CAWSGLSRYEQFF. CDR3 nucleotide sequence: TGTGCCTGGAGTGGACTGTCCCGGTATGAGCAGTTCTTC. The chain carries TRBV30 and TRBJ2-1; D is undetermined. Trimming pared 1 base from V and 8 bases from J, leaving 12 bases between. The CDR3 sequence is 13 residues long. Germline V gene lookup returns CDR1 GTSNPN and CDR2 SVGIG (reference sequence).

The rearrangement uses TRBV11-2 and TRBJ2-7, with D unresolved. Germline CDR1 is SGHAT and CDR2 is FQNNGV. This CDR3 comprises 14 residues. Trimming took 4 bases from V and 1 from J, leaving 11 bases between them. CDR3 nucleotides: TGTGCCAGCAGCTCCGGTGCCCCTTCCTACGAGCAGTACTTC. The encoded protein is CASSSGAPSYEQYF.

The chain combines TRBV5-5 with TRBJ2-5; no definite D call. The CDR3 is 15 residues long. Germline CDR1 is SGHKS and CDR2 is YYEKEE (reference sequence). V was cut by 0 bases and J by 1 base, with 10 bases left in between. As DNA, the CDR3 is TGTGCCAGCAGCTTGGAGGCCAAGATCCAAGAGACCCAGTACTTC. As protein: CASSLEAKIQETQYF. The variable domain in full, with the rest retrieved from reference TRBV5-5 and TRBJ2-5, is DAGVTQSPTHLIKTRGQQVTLRCSPISGHKSVSWYQQVLGQGPQFIFQYYEKEERGRGNFPDRFSARQFPNYSSELNVNALLLGDSALYLCASSLEAKIQETQYFGPGTRLLVL.

The chain joins TRBV9 to TRBJ1-5; unclear D gene. The CDR3 is made up of 15 amino acids. The V gene lost 0 bases and the J gene lost 0 bases, with 7 bases spanning the gap. Germline values: CDR1 SGDLS, CDR2 YYNGEE. The CDR3: CASSVGWASNQPQHF. DNA for the CDR3: TGTGCCAGCAGCGTAGGGTGGGCTAGCAATCAGCCCCAGCATTTT.

This rearrangement joins TRBV2 to TRBJ1-1, with a possible D match to TRBD1 (5 bases). Trimming took 3 bases from V and 1 from J, leaving 12 bases between them. The CDR3 length is 15 residues. Germline-derived CDR1 and CDR2 are SNHLY and FYNNEI. The DNA of the CDR3 is TGTGCCAGCAGTGAGACCGGGACGGGGAACACTGAAGCTTTCTTT. Its translation is CASSETGTGNTEAFF.

The CDR3 DNA follows: TGTGCCAGCAGCTCCAGTCCTAGCCTGAACACCGGGGAGCTGTTTTTT. It is translated as CASSSSPSLNTGELFF. This chain links TRBV7-9 with TRBJ2-2; possible D gene TRBD2, 5 bases. The CDR3 is 16 amino acids. V gave up 4 bases and J gave up 1 base, with 13 bases separating them. Per germline, CDR1 SEHNR and CDR2 FQNEAQ (reference sequence).

This clone is medium-sized within its sample. The chain carries TRBV6-5 and TRBJ1-6; D may be TRBD1 (6 bases). The germline V gene encodes CDR1 MNHEY and CDR2 SVGAGI. This CDR3 contains 16 residues. The ends were cut back, 2 bases at V and 6 bases at J, with 14 bases in the middle. CDR3 protein: CASSYMGGALNSPLHF. DNA for the CDR3: TGTGCCAGCAGTTACATGGGGGGGGCGCTTAATTCACCCCTCCACTTT.

CDR3 nucleotides: TGTGCCAGCAGGGGTAAGCGGGGGTCACTTGAGACCCAGTACTTC. Translation: CASRGKRGSLETQYF. The chain employs TRBV5-6 and TRBJ2-5, with 8 bases matching TRBD2. CDR1 is SGHDT and CDR2 is YYEEEE in the germline V gene. This CDR3 has 15 amino acids. With 5 bases clipped from V and 5 bases from J, the junction kept 11 bases outside the gene matches.

This clone was detected only once. V usage is TRBV6-1 and J usage is TRBJ2-1; the D gene is possibly TRBD2 (6 bases). Germline values: CDR1 MNHNS, CDR2 SASEGT. Trimming took off 2 bases at V and 5 bases at J, with 10 bases between the two ends. The CDR3 runs to 14 residues. The CDR3 reads CASSESERDNEQFF. CDR3 nucleotides: TGTGCCAGCAGTGAAAGCGAGCGGGACAATGAGCAGTTCTTC.

The rearrangement uses TRBV13 and TRBJ2-2, with D possibly matching TRBD1 (5 bases). The CDR3 extends over 13 amino acids. V dropped 0 bases and J dropped 6 bases, with 5 bases sitting between them. Germline loops: CDR1 PRHDT, CDR2 FYEKMQ (reference sequence). The CDR3 loop reads CASSLGQAGELFF. Here the CDR3 DNA reads TGTGCCAGCAGCTTAGGACAGGCCGGGGAGCTGTTTTTT.